These 3 T cell receptor beta chains were all obtained from the same sample, sequenced in a study of identical twins. TCRdb re-analysed the 5' RACE reads in MiXCR, keeping a single row per CDR3 protein. The sample contains under 800,000 distinct CDR3 sequences, 21% of which appear only once. These records were also assigned to another study, of T cells expressing NK-cell markers.

The sequencing input was PBMCs. These receptors were collected from a woman aged 18-29 years in good health.

This clonotype was observed a single time. The chain is built from TRBV2 and TRBJ2-5; D call uncertain. This CDR3 spans 13 amino acids. Germline CDR1 SNHLY, CDR2 FYNNEI. Trimming removed 4 bases from V and 7 bases from J, with 13 bases in between. The CDR3 reads CASSAGPPGTQYF. The CDR3 DNA reads TGTGCCAGCAGTGCTGGACCCCCTGGGACCCAGTACTTC.

The chain employs TRBV7-2 and TRBJ2-5; 11 bases are a match to TRBD2. The CDR3 spans 15 residues. Germline-derived CDR1 and CDR2 are SGHTA and FQGNSA. V lost 4 bases and J lost 5; bases outside the gene matches: 6. The CDR3 DNA follows: TGTGCCAGCAGCTCGTCACTAGCGGGAGTGGAGACCCAGTACTTC. Its protein is CASSSSLAGVETQYF.

The rearrangement joins TRBV27 to TRBJ1-1, with D possibly being TRBD1 (6 bases). The CDR3 length is 14 residues. Trimming took off 3 bases at V and 6 bases at J, with 14 bases between the two ends. Germline-derived CDR1 and CDR2 are MNHEY and SMNVEV (reference sequence). The CDR3 reads CASSFQWGASEAFF. The CDR3 region has the DNA TGTGCCAGCAGTTTCCAATGGGGGGCTTCTGAAGCTTTCTTT.